Below are 17 T cell receptor beta chains sequenced from a single sample in a study of T cells after yellow fever vaccination. TCRdb re-derived calls from the 5' RACE reads in MiXCR, one entry per CDR3 protein. This table has 500,000 to 650,000 distinct CDR3 sequences, around 16% appearing once. The input for sequencing was PBMCs, taken less than 6 days after the first yellow fever vaccination. These receptors were obtained from a man between 18 and 29 years old who received the YFV17D yellow fever vaccine.

The V and J genes are TRBV7-8 and TRBJ2-1; D ambiguous. Germline V gene lookup returns CDR1 SGHVS and CDR2 FQNEAQ. The CDR3 length is 12 residues. V shed 2 bases and J shed 7 bases, with 6 bases lying between them. The CDR3 DNA reads TGTGCCAGCAGCTTACGGATAAATGAGCAGTTCTTC. It is translated as CASSLRINEQFF.

This clonotype was detected only once. V usage is TRBV6-2 or TRBV6-3 and J usage is TRBJ1-5; 7 nucleotides align to TRBD1. V was pared by 5 bases and J by 2 bases, with 9 bases of the junction left unmatched. Looked up from germline, CDR1 is MNHEY and CDR2 is SVGEGT. This CDR3 contains 16 residues. The CDR3 coding sequence is TGTGCCAGCAGTAACCCGTGGACAGGCCGCAATCAGCCCCAGCATTTT. Protein sequence: CASSNPWTGRNQPQHF.

The chain carries TRBV12-3 or TRBV12-4 and TRBJ2-7; D is unclear. CDR3 size: 12 residues. The V gene lost 5 bases and the J gene lost 3 bases, with 8 bases spanning the gap. Written as DNA, the CDR3 is TGTGCCAGCAGTCGACCGAACTACGAGCAGTACTTC. It is translated as CASSRPNYEQYF.

This clonotype was counted between two and nine times. The chain carries TRBV20-1 and TRBJ2-5; 10 nucleotides match TRBD2. There are 15 residues in the CDR3. The ends lost 2 bases at V and 2 bases at J; junction bases unmatched: 5. Germline V gene lookup returns CDR1 DFQATT and CDR2 SNEGSKA (reference sequence). CDR3 loop: CSARTSGEWQETQYF. The CDR3 coding sequence is TGCAGTGCTAGAACTAGCGGGGAATGGCAAGAGACCCAGTACTTC.

The genes are TRBV12-3 or TRBV12-4 and TRBJ1-1, with D unresolved. The CDR3 has 15 amino acids. V was clipped by 3 bases and J by 0 bases, with 11 bases between them. CDR3 nucleotides: TGTGCCAGCAGTTTTCAGCACGGAATGAACACTGAAGCTTTCTTT. Translating it yields CASSFQHGMNTEAFF.

The rearrangement joins TRBV6-1 to TRBJ2-3; D may be TRBD1 (6 bases). The germline V and J ends were trimmed by 8 bases and 8 bases, with 17 bases remaining between them. The CDR3 loop spans 13 amino acids. Germline CDR1 and CDR2: MNHNS and SASEGT. The CDR3 reads CASPPWSRGTQYF. CDR3 sequence (DNA): TGTGCCAGCCCCCCTTGGAGCAGGGGTACGCAGTATTTT.

This clonotype was seen a few times. The chain employs TRBV11-2 and TRBJ2-7; TRBD1 is a possible D gene (5 bases). CDR1 is SGHAT and CDR2 is FQNNGV in the germline V gene. CDR3 length: 15 residues. Trimming removed 0 bases at V and 3 bases at J, with 12 bases between. This CDR3 is CASSLEGQNFYEQYF. CDR3 sequence (DNA): TGTGCCAGCAGCTTAGAGGGGCAGAACTTCTACGAGCAGTACTTC.

The sample holds a few counts of this clonotype. V and J are TRBV7-9 and TRBJ2-3; a weak D match, TRBD2 (7 bases). Trimming took 5 bases from V and 4 from J, leaving 19 bases between them. The germline V gene has CDR1 SEHNR and CDR2 FQNEAQ (reference sequence). The CDR3 has 16 residues. DNA for the CDR3: TGTGCCAGCAGCCTATGGTCGAGGGGGGGGGCAGATACGCAGTATTTT. It is translated as CASSLWSRGGADTQYF.

This clonotype was counted a few times. The V gene is TRBV15, the J gene TRBJ2-1; 12 bases agree with TRBD1. Germline lookup yields CDR1 LNHNV and CDR2 YYDKDF (reference sequence). J was trimmed by 8 bases and V by 5 bases; bases with no gene match: 7. This CDR3 is 15 amino acids long. The CDR3 DNA sequence: TGTGCCACCAGCGCGGGACAGGGGGCTGGCGATGAGCAGTTCTTC. Residues: CATSAGQGAGDEQFF.

The V gene is TRBV5-1, the J gene TRBJ1-4, with 9 nucleotides matching TRBD1. The CDR3 contains 15 residues. Germline CDR1 is SGHRS and CDR2 is YFSETQ. V was clipped by 0 bases and J by 6 bases; unmatched bases: 3. This CDR3 is CASSLAGTGYEKLFF. CDR3 bases: TGCGCCAGCAGCTTGGCCGGGACAGGGTATGAAAAACTGTTTTTT.

This clonotype was recorded a few times. J is TRBJ2-7 and V is TRBV28, with no clear D. The CDR3 has 13 residues. Per germline, CDR1 MDHEN and CDR2 SYDVKM. The germline V and J ends were trimmed by 2 bases and 5 bases, with 10 bases remaining between them. Written as DNA, the CDR3 is TGTGCCAGCAGTTTACTGGGGTCCCACGAGCAGTACGTC. Encoded protein: CASSLLGSHEQYV.

About this clonotype itself: One junction end disagrees with the germline gene, perhaps due to a read error. This chain connects TRBV4-1 to TRBJ2-2, with D possibly matching TRBD2 (7 bases). This CDR3 region has 17 residues. Germline CDR1 MGHRA, CDR2 YSYEKL. The CDR3 loop reads CASSQVVGGPGTGALFF. DNA of the CDR3: TGCGCCAGCAGCCAAGTTGTGGGGGGGCCTGGCACCGGGGCGCTGTTTTTT.

About this clonotype: Its ends do not fully match the called genes, so a read error is possible. V usage is TRBV4-1 and J usage is TRBJ1-4; D is perhaps TRBD1 (6 bases). The CDR3 contains 17 residues. Germline CDR1 reads MGHRA; CDR2 reads YSYEKL. CDR3 sequence: CASSQDRGTMEFEKLLF. In DNA form, the CDR3 reads TGCGCCAGCAGCCAAGATCGTGGGACAATGGAATTTGAAAAACTGCTTTTT.

This clonotype was seen a few times. The V and J genes are TRBV6-5 and TRBJ2-7; D ambiguous. The length of the CDR3 is 14 residues. Trimming removed 2 bases from V and 3 bases from J, with 11 bases in between. CDR1 is MNHEY and CDR2 is SVGAGI in the germline V gene. The CDR3 nucleotides read TGTGCCAGCAGTTACGGCCCAGTCTTCTACGAGCAGTACTTC. This encodes CASSYGPVFYEQYF.

CDR3 nucleotides: TGCAGTGCTCAGGGGTCTTTCTACGAGCAGTACGTC. Protein product: CSAQGSFYEQYV. The J gene is TRBJ2-7, the V gene TRBV20-1, with D perhaps TRBD1 (6 bases). CDR3 length equals 12 residues. The V and J ends lost 5 bases and 3 bases respectively, with 11 bases between them. The germline gives CDR1 DFQATT, CDR2 SNEGSKA (reference sequence).

This clonotype turned up a few times. The genes are TRBV9 and TRBJ2-3; D is unclear. This CDR3 is built from 16 residues. Germline V gene sequence: CDR1 SGDLS, CDR2 YYNGEE. V was cut by 0 bases and J by 2 bases, with 13 bases left in between. In DNA form, the CDR3 reads TGTGCCAGCAGCGTAGGTCTTAGACTCTTCACAGATACGCAGTATTTT. This encodes CASSVGLRLFTDTQYF.

This chain uses TRBV5-1 with TRBJ2-1; 16 bases line up with TRBD2. This CDR3 has 18 amino acids. V dropped 3 bases and J dropped 3; count of bases not matched to a gene: 6. Per the germline V gene, CDR1 is SGHRS and CDR2 is YFSETQ. The CDR3 region is CASSSGTSGGALYNEQFF. In DNA, the CDR3 is TGCGCCAGCAGCTCCGGGACTAGCGGGGGGGCCCTCTACAATGAGCAGTTCTTC.